Presented here are 12 T cell receptor beta chains from one specimen sequenced in a study of shared clonotypes between healthy human individuals. CD45RO-negative cells were positively selected for CCR7, leaving out terminally differentiated effector memory CD45RA+ cells. Assay used: immunoSEQ multiplex PCR; TCRdb lists only in-frame clones, some missing. The repertoire includes around 1.9 million clones, roughly 95% of them detected once, and 1.5% to 2% sits in the top ten. Sequenced: naive CD8+ T cells from PBMCs. The receptors shown here come from a man aged 18 to 30 in good health. Some clones in this sample may be carry-over from other donors' samples.

In this sample, this clone turned up once. The chain uses TRBV28 and TRBJ1-2, with D uncertain. Trimming stripped 5 bases from V and 4 bases from J, with 8 bases between. This CDR3 is 12 amino acids long. Germline CDR1 and CDR2: MDHEN and SYDVKM. Here the CDR3 reads CASSAGAYGYTF. The CDR3, as DNA: TGTGCCAGCAGTGCAGGCGCCTATGGCTACACCTTC.

The rearrangement links TRBV6-5 to TRBJ2-3; D unresolved. The CDR3 sequence is 15 residues long. The germline CDR1 and CDR2 sequences are MNHEY and SVGAGI. V dropped 11 bases and J dropped 2 bases, with 20 bases sitting between them. The CDR3 loop is CAPTLWTLLTDTQYF. For the CDR3, the DNA is TGTGCCCCCACGTTGTGGACGCTACTCACAGATACGCAGTATTTT.

In regard to this clone: The same CDR3 is also encoded by other DNA sequences in this sample. The rearrangement uses TRBV28 and TRBJ1-2; D uncertain. The CDR3 is 13 residues long. V was cut by 3 bases and J by 2 bases, with 7 bases left in between. Germline CDR1 MDHEN, CDR2 SYDVKM. CDR3 sequence: CASSFLGNYGYTF. In DNA form, the CDR3 reads TGTGCCAGCAGTTTCTTGGGAAACTATGGCTACACCTTC.

V gene TRBV13 combines with J gene TRBJ2-3, with TRBD1 identical over 9 bases. The CDR3 is made up of 16 amino acids. Germline V lookup: CDR1 PRHDT, CDR2 FYEKMQ (reference sequence). V lost 5 bases and J lost 2; bases outside the gene matches: 8. DNA for the CDR3: TGTGCCAGCAGCGAAAGGGACAGGGAGGACACAGATACGCAGTATTTT. It specifies CASSERDREDTDTQYF.

The chain is built from TRBV9 and TRBJ1-1; TRBD1 might be the D (5 bases). Per the germline V gene, CDR1 is SGDLS and CDR2 is YYNGEE. The V end was cut by 0 bases, the J end by 0 bases, with 9 bases between. The CDR3 covers 15 residues. The CDR3 sequence is CASSVEGFMNTEAFF. The DNA of the CDR3 is TGTGCCAGCAGCGTAGAGGGGTTCATGAACACTGAAGCTTTCTTT.

V and J are TRBV28 and TRBJ2-7, with 10 bases that match TRBD2. The CDR3 runs 16 residues. The V and J ends lost 6 bases and 8 bases, in that order; junction bases with no gene match: 16. Germline V gene lookup returns CDR1 MDHEN and CDR2 SYDVKM. The CDR3 nucleotides are TGTGCCAGCAGCCCTCTCGACAGCGGGAGGGCAGGGAAGCAGTACTTC. As protein: CASSPLDSGRAGKQYF.

Remarks on this clone: Other DNA variants within this sample encode the same CDR3. The chain couples TRBV28 to TRBJ2-2; D is possibly TRBD1 (6 bases). This CDR3 is 15 amino acids long. Per the germline V gene, CDR1 is MDHEN and CDR2 is SYDVKM. V lost 2 bases and J 1 base, leaving 8 bases between the germline ends. This chain's CDR3 is CASSLRGLNTGELFF. In DNA form, the CDR3 reads TGTGCCAGCAGTTTAAGGGGGTTGAACACCGGGGAGCTGTTTTTT.

The chain carries TRBV7-9 and TRBJ1-2; no reliable D call. The CDR3 totals 16 residues. Trimming took 5 bases from V and 5 from J, leaving 21 bases between them. Looked up from germline, CDR1 is SEHNR and CDR2 is FQNEAQ (reference sequence). CDR3 protein: CASSQTIRDHPYGYTF. The CDR3 nucleotides are TGTGCCAGCAGCCAGACAATTAGAGACCACCCTTATGGCTACACCTTC.

Comment on this clone: The same CDR3 is also encoded by other DNA sequences in this sample. The rearrangement uses TRBV7-9 and TRBJ1-1; TRBD1 is a possible D gene (5 bases). Per the germline V gene, CDR1 is SEHNR and CDR2 is FQNEAQ (reference sequence). V was cut by 5 bases and J by 4 bases, with 11 bases left in between. The CDR3 is 13 residues long. The CDR3 here is CASSPQGGTEAFF. CDR3 nucleotide sequence: TGTGCCAGCAGCCCTCAGGGAGGCACTGAAGCTTTCTTT.

The V call is TRBV30, the J call TRBJ1-2; TRBD1 is a possible D gene (6 bases). V dropped 1 base and J dropped 6 bases, with 24 bases sitting between them. CDR3 length equals 17 residues. Germline-derived CDR1 and CDR2 are GTSNPN and SVGIG (reference sequence). The CDR3 region has the DNA TGTGCCTGGAGTGACCCGACCGAGGGGGGAACAGGCGATGGCTACACCTTC. This sequence encodes CAWSDPTEGGTGDGYTF.

The V gene is TRBV9, the J gene TRBJ2-7; D is possibly TRBD2 (5 bases). Germline CDR1 SGDLS, CDR2 YYNGEE. The CDR3 totals 15 residues. V shed 0 bases and J shed 4 bases, with 14 bases lying between them. CDR3 residues: CASSVGGGNPYEQYF. CDR3 sequence (DNA): TGTGCCAGCAGCGTAGGCGGAGGCAATCCGTACGAGCAGTACTTC.

The chain couples TRBV7-9 to TRBJ2-1; no firm D call. Per germline, CDR1 SEHNR and CDR2 FQNEAQ (reference sequence). V lost 5 bases and J lost 2, with 13 bases in between. The CDR3 is made up of 15 amino acids. The CDR3 DNA follows: TGTGCCAGCAGCCAGCCTGGTCCTACCTACAATGAGCAGTTCTTC. This sequence encodes CASSQPGPTYNEQFF.